Below, 30 T cell receptor beta chains from the same sample are listed, as sequenced in a study of cytomegalovirus exposure and HLA in healthy donors. The PCR had 60 Vbeta and 13 Jbeta primers. Repertoires were generated with immunoSEQ multiplex PCR, while TCRdb's copy carries only in-frame clones and drops some. The data show about 100,000 clones, 65% to 85% seen once. The sequencing sample was made of PBMCs. The receptors originated from a woman between 55 and 75 years old in good health and CMV-seropositive.

This chain uses TRBV13 with TRBJ2-1, with 8 bases matching TRBD1. V was clipped by 7 bases and J by 4 bases; unmatched bases: 3. The CDR3 consists of 13 residues. Germline V lookup: CDR1 PRHDT, CDR2 FYEKMQ (reference sequence). In DNA form, the CDR3 reads TGTGCCAGCACAGGGGGCCCTTACAATGAGCAGTTCTTC. Its translation: CASTGGPYNEQFF.

This clone was detected once. J is TRBJ1-4 and V is TRBV30; 8 bases match TRBD1. Trimming cost V 5 bases and J 0 bases; bases outside gene matches: 8. The CDR3 loop spans 16 amino acids. Germline values: CDR1 GTSNPN, CDR2 SVGIG (reference sequence). The CDR3 sequence: CAWGRDRYSTNEKLFF. CDR3 in DNA: TGTGCCTGGGGCCGGGACAGGTACTCAACTAATGAAAAACTGTTTTTT.

The V and J genes are TRBV5-1 and TRBJ2-7, with 7 nucleotides matching TRBD2. CDR3 size: 14 residues. Germline V gene lookup returns CDR1 SGHRS and CDR2 YFSETQ. V dropped 0 bases and J dropped 2; count of bases not matched to a gene: 2. The CDR3 reads CASSLGDYAYEQYF. The CDR3 nucleotides are TGCGCCAGCAGCTTGGGGGACTATGCCTACGAGCAGTACTTC.

The chain uses TRBV7-3 and TRBJ1-4, with 10 bases fitting TRBD1. Germline V gene lookup returns CDR1 SGHTA and CDR2 FQGTGA. The CDR3 is 14 amino acids. The trim removed 5 bases at V and 7 bases at J, leaving 4 bases unmatched. The CDR3 is CASSQTGGTEKLFF. As DNA, the CDR3 is TGTGCCAGCAGCCAGACAGGGGGCACTGAAAAACTGTTTTTT.

This chain joins TRBV5-4 and TRBJ1-2; 9 nucleotides match TRBD1. The CDR3 totals 16 residues. The junction had 8 bases not matched to a gene; V was cut back by 3 bases and J by 2 bases. Germline loops: CDR1 SGHNT, CDR2 YYREEE (reference sequence). DNA for the CDR3: TGTGCCAGCAGCTCCACAGGGGGCAATTTCAACTATGGCTACACCTTC. Amino acid sequence: CASSSTGGNFNYGYTF.

The CDR3, as DNA: TGTGCCAGCAGCGTAGGTGCGGGAGTGGGAGTTACAGATACGCAGTATTTT. Protein product: CASSVGAGVGVTDTQYF. The chain joins TRBV9 to TRBJ2-3; the match to TRBD2 covers 7 bases. CDR1 SGDLS and CDR2 YYNGEE come from the germline V gene. This CDR3 has 17 residues. The J segment lost 3 bases and the V segment lost 0 bases, leaving 10 bases of the junction unmatched. Based on the CDR3 plus reference TRBV9 and TRBJ2-3, the full variable domain is DSGVTQTPKHLITATGQRVTLRCSPRSGDLSVYWYQQSLDQGLQFLIQYYNGEERAKGNILERFSAQQFPDLHSELNLSSLELGDSALYFCASSVGAGVGVTDTQYFGPGTRLTVL.

CDR3 DNA: TGCGCCAGCAGTGATGGCCTAGCGGGAGGACAAGAGACCCAGTACTTC. Amino acid sequence: CASSDGLAGGQETQYF. The V call is TRBV10-1, the J call TRBJ2-5; TRBD2 matches 11 bases. The CDR3 sequence is 16 residues long. V dropped 3 bases and J dropped 2; count of bases not matched to a gene: 5. Germline V CDR1 and CDR2: WNHNN, SYGVQD (reference sequence).

The V and J genes are TRBV7-6 and TRBJ1-1, with 7 positions matching TRBD1. CDR1 and CDR2 from the germline V gene are SGHVS and FNYEAQ. This CDR3 region has 15 residues. V shed 1 base, J shed 1 base, and the junction held 3 bases outside the gene matches. CDR3 protein: CASSLGTGGNTEAFF. In DNA, the CDR3 is TGTGCCAGCAGCTTAGGGACAGGAGGGAACACTGAAGCTTTCTTT.

The chain combines TRBV30 with TRBJ1-2; D remains ambiguous. V was clipped by 8 bases and J by 3 bases, with 10 bases between them. The CDR3 covers 11 residues. Germline loops: CDR1 GTSNPN, CDR2 SVGIG (reference sequence). In nucleotides, the CDR3 is TGTGCCGGCCCAGGTGACTATGGCTACACCTTC. This encodes CAGPGDYGYTF.

This chain connects TRBV29-1 to TRBJ2-7; TRBD1 might be the D (6 bases). The germline CDR1 and CDR2 sequences are SQVTM and ANQGSEA. This CDR3 region has 12 residues. The CDR3: CGIAGAGYEQYF. In DNA, the CDR3 is TGCGGTATTGCAGGGGCCGGGTACGAGCAGTACTTC.

By sample fraction, this clone is medium-sized. The genes are TRBV6-6 and TRBJ2-7; 7 positions match TRBD2. Germline trimming cut 7 bases from V and 1 base from J; bases unmatched to any gene: 13. The CDR3 loop spans 16 amino acids. Germline CDR1 is MNHNY and CDR2 is SVGAGI (reference sequence). The CDR3 here is CASIVAPGTNSYEQYF. CDR3 DNA sequence: TGTGCCAGCATCGTAGCCCCCGGGACTAATTCCTACGAGCAGTACTTC.

This clone was observed a few times. This sequence joins TRBV28 and TRBJ1-1, with D possibly matching TRBD1 (6 bases). CDR1 is MDHEN and CDR2 is SYDVKM in the germline V gene. Trimming took off 3 bases at V and 1 base at J, with 15 bases between the two ends. The CDR3 covers 16 residues. In nucleotides, the CDR3 is TGTGCCAGCAGTTTCCTCCAGGGGTTACAGAACACTGAAGCTTTCTTT. Translation gives CASSFLQGLQNTEAFF.

This clone was detected only once. V and J are TRBV5-5 and TRBJ2-1; maybe TRBD1 (6 bases). The CDR3 length is 13 residues. V was pared by 2 bases and J by 7 bases, with 10 bases between. Germline assignment: CDR1 SGHKS and CDR2 YYEKEE (reference sequence). The CDR3 region is CASSLLRGNEQFF. CDR3 nucleotide sequence: TGTGCCAGCAGCTTACTAAGGGGGAATGAGCAGTTCTTC.

V usage is TRBV10-1 and J usage is TRBJ2-3, with 12 bases identical to TRBD1. CDR3 length: 15 residues. The germline V gene has CDR1 WNHNN and CDR2 SYGVQD (reference sequence). Trimming took 6 bases from V and 4 from J; bases not matched to a gene: 5. CDR3 DNA: TGCGCCAGCAGCCCGGGACAGGGGGCGGCAGATACGCAGTATTTT. As protein: CASSPGQGAADTQYF.

This chain joins TRBV9 and TRBJ2-1; 7 nucleotides align to TRBD2. Germline V lookup: CDR1 SGDLS, CDR2 YYNGEE. The CDR3 contains 15 residues. The J segment lost 2 bases and the V segment lost 2 bases, leaving 4 bases of the junction unmatched. The CDR3 DNA reads TGTGCCAGCAGCGTCTCTAGCGGCACCTACAATGAGCAGTTCTTC. It translates to CASSVSSGTYNEQFF.

The chain has TRBV2 and TRBJ1-3; TRBD1 aligns across 7 bases. From germline, CDR1 is SNHLY and CDR2 FYNNEI. The CDR3 extends over 15 amino acids. V dropped 7 bases and J dropped 0; count of bases not matched to a gene: 6. This CDR3 is CASTKRTGSGNTIYF. CDR3 nucleotides: TGTGCCAGCACCAAGAGGACAGGCTCTGGAAACACCATATATTTT.

There are many counts of this clone. V gene TRBV6-6 combines with J gene TRBJ2-1, with a tentative D call TRBD2 (5 bases). Deletions cut 4 bases from V and 3 bases from J, with 10 bases between. Germline CDR1 MNHNY, CDR2 SVGAGI (reference sequence). The CDR3 loop spans 14 amino acids. The CDR3 here is CASSSGENYNEQFF. CDR3 sequence (DNA): TGTGCCAGCAGTTCCGGGGAAAACTACAATGAGCAGTTCTTC.

This chain joins TRBV30 and TRBJ1-5, with 8 bases lining up with TRBD1. With 3 bases clipped from V and 9 bases from J, the junction kept 7 bases outside the gene matches. CDR3 length equals 13 residues. Per germline, CDR1 GTSNPN and CDR2 SVGIG (reference sequence). Here the CDR3 reads CAWSLDRARPQHF. CDR3 sequence (DNA): TGTGCCTGGAGCCTGGACAGGGCTAGGCCCCAGCATTTT.

V and J are TRBV5-1 and TRBJ2-2; 10 nucleotides agree with TRBD1. Germline V lookup: CDR1 SGHRS, CDR2 YFSETQ. There are 14 residues in the CDR3. V was pared by 4 bases and J by 6 bases, with 3 bases of the junction left unmatched. In DNA, the CDR3 is TGCGCCAGCAGCAGGGGACAGGGGTCCGGGGAGCTGTTTTTT. Amino acid sequence: CASSRGQGSGELFF.

The chain employs TRBV5-4 and TRBJ2-7; 7 bases match TRBD2. Germline CDR1 is SGHNT and CDR2 is YYREEE (reference sequence). This CDR3 region has 15 residues. V trimming: 4 bases; J trimming: 2 bases; junction bases outside the gene matches: 9. The CDR3 reads CASSNKAGRAYEQYF. CDR3 nucleotide sequence: TGTGCCAGCAGCAATAAAGCGGGACGGGCCTACGAGCAGTACTTC.

There are a few counts of this clone. Its ends do not fully match the called genes, so a read error is possible. This chain joins TRBV5-6 and TRBJ1-2; D uncertain. The CDR3 length is 13 residues. Germline loops: CDR1 SGHDT, CDR2 YYEEEE. CDR3 bases: TGTGCCAGCAGCCGTACTTCTCCCGCCGGGAGTAACTTC. The encoded protein is CASSRTSPAGSNF.

This rearrangement joins TRBV4-1 to TRBJ1-2, with D uncertain. The germline gives CDR1 MGHRA, CDR2 YSYEKL. The CDR3 consists of 14 residues. The V end was cut by 0 bases, the J end by 3 bases, with 8 bases between. The CDR3 DNA reads TGCGCCAGCAGCCAAGAGAGAGGGTACTATGGCTACACCTTC. Its protein product is CASSQERGYYGYTF.

The V call is TRBV6-5, the J call TRBJ2-1; 7 bases are shared with TRBD1. The CDR3 contains 15 residues. V was pared by 5 bases and J by 1 base, with 5 bases of the junction left unmatched. From germline, CDR1 is MNHEY and CDR2 SVGAGI. For the CDR3, the DNA is TGTGCCAGCAGTCCCGACAGGGAATCCTACAATGAGCAGTTCTTC. This sequence encodes CASSPDRESYNEQFF.

The chain uses TRBV9 and TRBJ2-3, with TRBD2 matching 13 bases. Trimming took 0 bases from V and 7 from J; bases not matched to a gene: 2. Per germline, CDR1 SGDLS and CDR2 YYNGEE. This CDR3 has 15 amino acids. CDR3 region: CASSVAGTSGNTQYF. DNA of the CDR3: TGTGCCAGCAGCGTAGCCGGGACTAGCGGGAATACGCAGTATTTT.

This clone appeared a single time. The rearrangement uses TRBV29-1 and TRBJ1-5, with D unclear. The germline V and J ends were trimmed by 5 bases and 0 bases, with 5 bases remaining between them. Germline V gene data show CDR1 as SQVTM and CDR2 as ANQGSEA. The CDR3 extends over 12 amino acids. The CDR3, as DNA: TGCAGCGTTAGAGGTAGCAATCAGCCCCAGCATTTT. Translated, it gives CSVRGSNQPQHF.

The chain couples TRBV6-5 to TRBJ2-1; D is perhaps TRBD2 (5 bases). CDR1 is MNHEY and CDR2 is SVGAGI in the germline V gene. With 6 bases removed from V and 4 bases from J, the gap between germline ends came to 10 bases. CDR3 length: 13 amino acids. CDR3 DNA: TGTGCCAGCAGCCCGGGAAAATACAATGAGCAGTTCTTC. It is translated as CASSPGKYNEQFF.

This chain links TRBV30 with TRBJ2-1; perhaps TRBD1 as D (6 bases). This CDR3 region has 12 residues. Germline-derived CDR1 and CDR2 are GTSNPN and SVGIG (reference sequence). V shed 5 bases and J shed 9 bases, with 14 bases lying between them. CDR3 coding DNA: TGTGCCTGGGAAGGGCTAGGGGGTGAGCAGTTCTTC. It specifies CAWEGLGGEQFF.

V and J are TRBV30 and TRBJ2-5; TRBD1 matches 11 bases. CDR1 GTSNPN and CDR2 SVGIG come from the germline V gene (reference sequence). The junction had 4 bases not matched to a gene; V was cut back by 0 bases and J by 4 bases. The CDR3 sequence is 15 residues long. CDR3 DNA sequence: TGTGCCTGGAGTGTATCTGGGACAGGGGGAGAGACCCAGTACTTC. It encodes CAWSVSGTGGETQYF.

V is TRBV7-2 and J is TRBJ1-1, with D unclear. With 0 bases removed from V and 4 bases from J, the gap between germline ends came to 9 bases. The CDR3 is made up of 14 amino acids. Germline CDR1 and CDR2: SGHTA and FQGNSA. The CDR3 DNA follows: TGTGCCAGCAGCTTAGCACGGGAATTCACTGAAGCTTTCTTT. The encoded protein is CASSLAREFTEAFF.

The V gene is TRBV5-4, the J gene TRBJ1-5; possible D gene TRBD1, 6 bases. V lost 2 bases, J lost 4 bases, and 10 bases lay in between. CDR1 and CDR2 (germline): SGHNT, YYREEE (reference sequence). This CDR3 is built from 14 residues. The DNA for the CDR3 is TGTGCCAGCAGCTTTCAGGGGATGAATCAGCCCCAGCATTTT. This encodes CASSFQGMNQPQHF.